This T cell receptor beta chain was sequenced during a study of T cells in Graves' hyperthyroidism and ophthalmopathy. For the study at large: Initial diagnosis, before any treatment, was when peripheral blood was collected. Overall study results and limits: Most thyroid clonotypes expanded above 0.001 were also detected in blood. Separating ophthalmopathy from stable hyperthyroidism was achieved by a 13 V-J model.

Orbital computed tomography, thyroid ultrasound, serum thyroxine and TRAb, and clinical symptoms together informed the diagnoses. In its sample, this clonotype was seen many times. No antigen is known for it. It was RNA transcripts that yielded the amplified TCR beta CDR3 regions. TCR CDR3 underwent first-round RT-PCR with the HTBI primer set. TCRdb reanalysed the multiplex PCR reads using MiXCR and keeps one entry per CDR3 protein. This table holds about 600,000 distinct CDR3 sequences, approximately 15% found once. Sequencing used blood. The sequence derives from a woman aged 18-29 years with Graves' ophthalmopathy.

CDR3 nucleotides: TGTGCTAGTGGTTTGACAGTGTCATACTCCTACGAGCAGTACTTC. As protein: CASGLTVSYSYEQYF. This chain links TRBV12-5 with TRBJ2-7; no clear D. The CDR3 extends over 15 amino acids. CDR1 and CDR2 (germline): LGHNT, FRNRAP. The germline V and J ends were trimmed by 2 bases and 0 bases, with 11 bases remaining between them.